This TCR beta chain emerged from a study of blood T cell repertoires in COVID-19. Profiled with immunoSEQ multiplex PCR; TCRdb holds only in-frame clones, not every one. The sample lists 200,000 to 250,000 clones; roughly 89% were seen once. V lost 4 bases and J 5 bases, leaving 9 bases between the germline ends. This CDR3 comprises 13 residues. Looked up from germline, CDR1 is SGHTA and CDR2 is FQGNSA. This sequence originates from a middle-aged woman who had recovered from COVID-19. The rearrangement joins TRBV7-2 to TRBJ1-5, with D possibly matching TRBD1 (5 bases). The sample taken for sequencing was PBMCs or T cells enriched from blood (not recorded which). The CDR3 is CASSSDTHQPQHF. The CDR3 bases are TGTGCCAGCAGCTCGGACACGCATCAGCCCCAGCATTTT.